This is a list of T cell receptor beta chains from one sample in a study of identical twins. TCRdb reanalysed the 5' RACE reads using MiXCR and keeps one entry per CDR3 protein. The repertoire holds around 250,000 distinct CDR3 sequences, with approximately 7% as singletons. The same sample was also studied in work on yellow fever vaccine responses in identical twins.

The sample consisted of memory (CD45RO+) T cells sorted from blood. These receptors all come from a woman in her late teens or twenties in good health. Each CDR3 is given with its conserved first and last residue. The D gene is left open where the match is weak. Clone sizes are given selectively: once, few, many, or a class where the clone is expanded.

v_gene,j_gene,abundance,d_gene,CDR3nt,CDR3aa
TRBV2,TRBJ2-7,many,NA,TGTGCCAGCAGTGAGGGAGAACAGGGTGGTATCTACGAGCAGTACTTC,CASSEGEQGGIYEQYF
TRBV10-3,TRBJ2-5,many,TRBD2,TGTGCCACCGACTCCGGGACTAGCACAGAGACCCAGTACTTC,CATDSGTSTETQYF
TRBV20-1,TRBJ2-3,NA,NA,TGCAGTGCTGCCGGGACAGATACGCAGTATTTT,CSAAGTDTQYF
TRBV4-2,TRBJ2-3,NA,NA,TGTGCCAGCAGCCAAGGAGACACAGATACGCAGTATTTT,CASSQGDTDTQYF
TRBV3-1,TRBJ2-1,many,TRBD1,TGTGCCAGCAGCCAACAACTCGGGACAGCCAATGAGCAGTTCTTC,CASSQQLGTANEQFF
TRBV14,TRBJ2-2,NA,NA,TGTGCCAGCAGCCCCTCGGGAGTGGTAAGCCGGGAGCTGTTTTTT,CASSPSGVVSRELFF
TRBV6-1,TRBJ1-1,few,NA,TGTGCCAGCAGACAGGGAGTAAACACTGAAGCTTTCTTT,CASRQGVNTEAFF
TRBV5-1,TRBJ2-2,many,NA,TGCGCCAGCAGCTCAACTTCCCCCCAGGGGACCGGGGAGCTGTTTTTT,CASSSTSPQGTGELFF
TRBV28,TRBJ2-6,few,NA,TGTGCCAGCAGTCCCCTCGGGCTAGCAGTTCCCTCTGGGGCCAACGTCCTGACTTTC,CASSPLGLAVPSGANVLTF
TRBV5-1,TRBJ2-1,many,TRBD1,TGCGCCAGCAGCTGGGGACAGGGGGACTACAATGAGCAGTTCTTC,CASSWGQGDYNEQFF
TRBV7-9,TRBJ2-2,NA,TRBD1,TGTGCCACGGCGGGACAGGACACCGGGGAGCTGTTTTTT,CATAGQDTGELFF
TRBV5-6,TRBJ2-3,many,TRBD2,TGTGCCAGCAGCGTCCGCGGGAGATGGACAGATACGCAGTATTTT,CASSVRGRWTDTQYF
TRBV12-3/TRBV12-4,TRBJ2-1,many,TRBD2,TGTGCCAGCAGTTTTTGGGCTAGCGGGGGACACAATGAGCAGTTCTTC,CASSFWASGGHNEQFF
TRBV20-1,TRBJ2-7,few,NA,TGCAGTGCCCTCCTCACAGGGAGCTACGAGCAGTACTTC,CSALLTGSYEQYF
TRBV10-2,TRBJ1-6,NA,NA,TGCGCCAGCAGCCGGGGAGGGGAGGGATCACCCCTCCACTTT,CASSRGGEGSPLHF
TRBV3-1,TRBJ2-2,NA,NA,TGTGCCAGCGGACCAGTCACCGGGGAGCTGTTTTTT,CASGPVTGELFF
TRBV6-1,TRBJ1-1,few,NA,TGTGCCAGCAGTGAAGCGGTCAGAAATGAAGCTTTCTTT,CASSEAVRNEAFF
TRBV27,TRBJ1-1,NA,NA,TGTGCCAGCAGTTCTGCCGGGACCCAGGGTGGAGCTTTCTTT,CASSSAGTQGGAFF
TRBV20-1,TRBJ2-2,NA,TRBD2,TGCAGTGCTAGTCCCCAGCGGGGGCTTCCCAAGAACACCGGGGAGCTGTTTTTT,CSASPQRGLPKNTGELFF
TRBV11-2,TRBJ1-2,few,TRBD1,TGTGCCAGCAGCTCCTGGGCAGGGGGCCCCGGGGGGTATGGCTACACCTTC,CASSSWAGGPGGYGYTF
TRBV12-3/TRBV12-4,TRBJ1-6,many,NA,TGTGCCAGCAGTTCCCGACAGACTTATAATTCACCCCTCCACTTT,CASSSRQTYNSPLHF
TRBV6-1,TRBJ2-1,few,TRBD2,TGTGCCAGCAGCTCCGGACTAGCGGGGACCTACAATGAGCAGTTCTTC,CASSSGLAGTYNEQFF
TRBV27,TRBJ2-1,few,TRBD2,TGTGCCAGCAGTTTAAGGGTGGCTAGCGGGAATTTCGGCAATGAGCAGTTCTTC,CASSLRVASGNFGNEQFF
TRBV3-1,TRBJ2-5,many,NA,TGTGCCAGCAGCCAGGGGCTAGCGGAGACCCAGTACTTC,CASSQGLAETQYF
TRBV18,TRBJ1-1,NA,NA,TGTGCCAGCTCACCCGCGTTCACTGAAGCTTTCTTT,CASSPAFTEAFF
TRBV28,TRBJ2-1,many,NA,TGTGCCAGCAGTTGGGGGGCATCCTACAATGAGCAGTTCTTC,CASSWGASYNEQFF